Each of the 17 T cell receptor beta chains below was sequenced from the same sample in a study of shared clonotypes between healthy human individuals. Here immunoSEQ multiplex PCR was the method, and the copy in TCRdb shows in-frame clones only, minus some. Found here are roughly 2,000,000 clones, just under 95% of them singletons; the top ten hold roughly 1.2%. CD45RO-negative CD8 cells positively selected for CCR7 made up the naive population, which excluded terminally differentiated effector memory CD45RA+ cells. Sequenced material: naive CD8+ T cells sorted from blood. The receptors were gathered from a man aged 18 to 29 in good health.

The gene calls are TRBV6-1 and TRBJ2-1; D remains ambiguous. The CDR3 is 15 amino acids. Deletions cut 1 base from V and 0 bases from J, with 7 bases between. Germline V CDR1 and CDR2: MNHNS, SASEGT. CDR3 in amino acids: CASSEGPDSYNEQFF. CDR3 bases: TGTGCCAGCAGTGAAGGGCCTGACTCCTACAATGAGCAGTTCTTC.

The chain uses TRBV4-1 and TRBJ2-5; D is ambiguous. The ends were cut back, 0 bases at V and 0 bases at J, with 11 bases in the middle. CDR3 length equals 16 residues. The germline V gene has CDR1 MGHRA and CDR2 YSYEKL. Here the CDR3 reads CASSQDLSINQETQYF. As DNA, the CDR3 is TGCGCCAGCAGCCAAGATCTGTCGATAAACCAAGAGACCCAGTACTTC.

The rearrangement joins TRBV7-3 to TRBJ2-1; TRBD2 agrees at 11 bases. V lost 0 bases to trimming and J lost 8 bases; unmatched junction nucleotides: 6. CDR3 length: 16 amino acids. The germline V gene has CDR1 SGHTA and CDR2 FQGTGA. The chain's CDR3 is CASSLTSGLAVHEQFF. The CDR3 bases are TGTGCCAGCAGCTTAACCTCGGGACTAGCGGTACATGAGCAGTTCTTC.

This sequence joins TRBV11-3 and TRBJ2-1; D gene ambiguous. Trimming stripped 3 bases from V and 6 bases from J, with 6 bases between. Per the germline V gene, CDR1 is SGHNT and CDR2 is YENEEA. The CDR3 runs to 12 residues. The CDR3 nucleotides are TGTGCCAGCAGCTTCGGTGGCAATGAGCAGTTCTTC. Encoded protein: CASSFGGNEQFF.

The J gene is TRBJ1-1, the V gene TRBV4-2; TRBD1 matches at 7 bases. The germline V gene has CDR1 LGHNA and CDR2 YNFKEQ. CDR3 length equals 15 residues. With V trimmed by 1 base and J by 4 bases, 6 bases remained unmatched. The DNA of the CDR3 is TGTGCCAGCAGCCAAGGAGGGGGCGCGGGCACTGAAGCTTTCTTT. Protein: CASSQGGGAGTEAFF.

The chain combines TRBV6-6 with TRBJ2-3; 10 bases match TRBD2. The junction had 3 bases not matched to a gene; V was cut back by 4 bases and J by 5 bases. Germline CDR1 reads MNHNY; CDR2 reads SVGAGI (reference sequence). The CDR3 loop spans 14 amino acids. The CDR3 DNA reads TGTGCCAGCAGTTTAGCGGGAGGAGAAGATACGCAGTATTTT. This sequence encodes CASSLAGGEDTQYF.

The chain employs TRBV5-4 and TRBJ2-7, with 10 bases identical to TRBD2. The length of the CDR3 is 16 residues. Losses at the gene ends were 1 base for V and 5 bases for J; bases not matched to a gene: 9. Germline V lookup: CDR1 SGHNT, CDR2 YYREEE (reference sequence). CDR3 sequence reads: CASSLSSGSLIDEQYF. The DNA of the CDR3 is TGTGCCAGCAGCTTGTCTAGCGGGAGTTTGATCGACGAGCAGTACTTC.

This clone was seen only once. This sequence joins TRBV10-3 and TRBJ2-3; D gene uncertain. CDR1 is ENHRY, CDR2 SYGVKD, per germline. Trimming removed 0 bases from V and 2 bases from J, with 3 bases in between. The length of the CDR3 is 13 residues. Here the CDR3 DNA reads TGTGCCATCAGTGAGTCGTTCACAGATACGCAGTATTTT. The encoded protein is CAISESFTDTQYF.

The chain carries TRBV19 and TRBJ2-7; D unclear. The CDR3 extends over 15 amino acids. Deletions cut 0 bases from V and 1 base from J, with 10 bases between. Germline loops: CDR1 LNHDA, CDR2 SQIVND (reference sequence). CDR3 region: CASSIDQNPSYEQYF. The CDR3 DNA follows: TGTGCCAGTAGTATAGATCAGAACCCGTCCTACGAGCAGTACTTC.

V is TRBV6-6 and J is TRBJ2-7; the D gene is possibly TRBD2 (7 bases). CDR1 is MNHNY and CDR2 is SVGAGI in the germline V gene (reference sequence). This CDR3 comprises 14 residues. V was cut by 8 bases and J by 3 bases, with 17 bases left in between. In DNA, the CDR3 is TGTGCCAGCGGGGGGGGGCAGGACAACTACGAGCAGTACTTC. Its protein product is CASGGGQDNYEQYF.

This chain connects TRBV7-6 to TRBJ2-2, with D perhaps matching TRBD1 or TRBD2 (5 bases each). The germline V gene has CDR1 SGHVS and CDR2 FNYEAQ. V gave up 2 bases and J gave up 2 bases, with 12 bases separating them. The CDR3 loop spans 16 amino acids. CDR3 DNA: TGTGCCAGCAGCTTATGGGGGAACGCCAACACCGGGGAGCTGTTTTTT. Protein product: CASSLWGNANTGELFF.

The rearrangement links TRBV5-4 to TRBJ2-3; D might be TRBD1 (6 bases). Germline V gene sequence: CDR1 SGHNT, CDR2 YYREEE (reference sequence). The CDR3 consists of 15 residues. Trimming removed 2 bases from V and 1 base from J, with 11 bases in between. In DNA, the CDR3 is TGTGCCAGCAGCTTCACAGGGAGCCGCACAGATACGCAGTATTTT. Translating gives CASSFTGSRTDTQYF.

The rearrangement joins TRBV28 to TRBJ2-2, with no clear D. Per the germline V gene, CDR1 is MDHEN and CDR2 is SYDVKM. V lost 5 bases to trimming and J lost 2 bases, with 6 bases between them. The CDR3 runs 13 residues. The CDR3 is CASSPVNTGELFF. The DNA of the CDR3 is TGTGCCAGCAGTCCAGTTAACACCGGGGAGCTGTTTTTT.

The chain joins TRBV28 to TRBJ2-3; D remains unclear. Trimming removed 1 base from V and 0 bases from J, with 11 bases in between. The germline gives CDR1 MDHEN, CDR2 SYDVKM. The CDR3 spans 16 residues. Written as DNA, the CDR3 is TGTGCCAGCAGTTTATCTCTCGGAGTTAGCACAGATACGCAGTATTTT. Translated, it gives CASSLSLGVSTDTQYF.

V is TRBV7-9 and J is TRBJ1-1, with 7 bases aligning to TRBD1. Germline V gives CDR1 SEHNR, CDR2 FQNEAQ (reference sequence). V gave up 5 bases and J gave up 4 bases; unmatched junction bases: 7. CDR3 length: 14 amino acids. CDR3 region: CASSPRQGGTEAFF. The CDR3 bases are TGTGCCAGCAGCCCCCGACAGGGTGGCACTGAAGCTTTCTTT.

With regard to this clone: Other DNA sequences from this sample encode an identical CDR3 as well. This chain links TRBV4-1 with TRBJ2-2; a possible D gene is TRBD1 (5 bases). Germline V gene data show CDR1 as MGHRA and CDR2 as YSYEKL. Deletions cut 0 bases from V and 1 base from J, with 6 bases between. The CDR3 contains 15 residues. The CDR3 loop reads CASSQDRVNTGELFF. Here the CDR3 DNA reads TGCGCCAGCAGCCAAGACAGGGTGAACACCGGGGAGCTGTTTTTT.

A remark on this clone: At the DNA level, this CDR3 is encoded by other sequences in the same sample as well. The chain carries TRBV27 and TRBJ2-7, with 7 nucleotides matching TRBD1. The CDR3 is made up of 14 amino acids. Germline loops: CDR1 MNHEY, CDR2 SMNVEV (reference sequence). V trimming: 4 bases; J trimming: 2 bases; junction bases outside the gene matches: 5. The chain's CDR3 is CASSSGTATYEQYF. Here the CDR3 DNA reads TGTGCCAGCAGTTCGGGGACAGCGACCTACGAGCAGTACTTC.